Reported below is one T cell receptor (beta chain). The CDR3 is 12 amino acids. V was cut by 2 bases and J by 14 bases, with 10 bases left in between. CDR1 MDHEN and CDR2 SYDVKM come from the germline V gene. Methods used by the authors: Amplification of reference gene primers provided the estimated nucleated cell counts. Sequenced by immunoSEQ multiplex PCR; TCRdb stores in-frame clones only, minus some. V, J and clone size reflect that table, while D and trimming were determined from the DNA. The sample holds about 29,000 clones; 86% are singletons and the top ten take about 24%. These data belong to a study of blood T cell repertoires in COVID-19. On the study more broadly: The United States, Italy and Spain were the sources of the acute and convalescent COVID-19 samples. The analysed material was cDNA or gDNA that came from T cells, B-cell-depleted T cells, or PBMCs.

The specimen sequenced was peripheral blood. This clonotype was sampled from a human donor with active COVID-19. The donor label of this sample is uncertain. The gene calls are TRBV28 and TRBJ1-6, with a weak D call TRBD1 (5 bases). This CDR3 is CASSLGAISLHF. The CDR3 nucleotides read TGTGCCAGCAGTTTAGGGGCTATATCCCTCCACTTT.